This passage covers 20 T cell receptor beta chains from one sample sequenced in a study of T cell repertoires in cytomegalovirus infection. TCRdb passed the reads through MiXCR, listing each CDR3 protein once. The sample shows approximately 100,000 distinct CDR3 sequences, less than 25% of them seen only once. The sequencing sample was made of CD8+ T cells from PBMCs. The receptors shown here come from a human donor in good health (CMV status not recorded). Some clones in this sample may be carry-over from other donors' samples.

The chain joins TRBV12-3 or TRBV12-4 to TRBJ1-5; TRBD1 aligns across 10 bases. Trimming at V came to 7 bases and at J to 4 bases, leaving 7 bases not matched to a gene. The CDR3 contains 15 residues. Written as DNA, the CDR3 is TGTGCCAGCACTGGGGCGGGACAGGGGAATCAGCCCCAGCATTTT. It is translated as CASTGAGQGNQPQHF.

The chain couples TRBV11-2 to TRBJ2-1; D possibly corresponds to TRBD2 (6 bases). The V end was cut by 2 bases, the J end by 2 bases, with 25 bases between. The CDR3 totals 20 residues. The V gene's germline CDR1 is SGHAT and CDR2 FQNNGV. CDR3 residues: CASSLSERAAGGPAYNEQFF. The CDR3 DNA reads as TGTGCCAGCAGCTTAAGTGAGCGGGCAGCCGGCGGGCCTGCCTACAATGAGCAGTTCTTC.

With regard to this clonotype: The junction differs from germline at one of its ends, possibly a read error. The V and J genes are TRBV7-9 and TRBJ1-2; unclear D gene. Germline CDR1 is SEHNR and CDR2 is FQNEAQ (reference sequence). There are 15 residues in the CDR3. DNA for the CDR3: TGTGCCAGCAGCCCCCCATTCACTCTTAACTATGGCTACACCTTT. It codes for CASSPPFTLNYGYTF.

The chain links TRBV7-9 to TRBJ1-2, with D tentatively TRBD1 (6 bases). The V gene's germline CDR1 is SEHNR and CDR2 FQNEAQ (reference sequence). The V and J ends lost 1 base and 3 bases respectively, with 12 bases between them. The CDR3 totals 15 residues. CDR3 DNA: TGTGCCAGCAGCTTAGGGCAGGGGTATGACTATGGCTACACCTTC. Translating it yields CASSLGQGYDYGYTF.

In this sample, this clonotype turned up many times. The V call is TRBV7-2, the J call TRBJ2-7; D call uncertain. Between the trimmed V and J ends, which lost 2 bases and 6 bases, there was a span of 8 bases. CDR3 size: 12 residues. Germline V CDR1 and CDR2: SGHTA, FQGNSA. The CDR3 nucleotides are TGTGCCAGCAGCTTAATCCTCTCCGAGCAGTACTTC. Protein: CASSLILSEQYF.

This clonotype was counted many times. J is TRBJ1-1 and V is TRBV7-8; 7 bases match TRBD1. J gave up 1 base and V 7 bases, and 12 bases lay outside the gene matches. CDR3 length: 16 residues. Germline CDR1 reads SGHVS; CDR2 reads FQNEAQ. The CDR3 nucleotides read TGTGCCAGCATCACATCTTCGGGACAGAGGAACACTGAAGCTTTCTTT. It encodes CASITSSGQRNTEAFF.

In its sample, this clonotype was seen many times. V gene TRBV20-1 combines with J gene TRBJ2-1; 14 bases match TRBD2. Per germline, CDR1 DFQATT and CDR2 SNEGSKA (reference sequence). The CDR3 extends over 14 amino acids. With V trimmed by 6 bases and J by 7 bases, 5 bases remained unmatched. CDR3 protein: CSAEGLAGVNEQFF. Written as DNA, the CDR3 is TGCAGTGCCGAGGGACTAGCGGGAGTGAATGAGCAGTTCTTC.

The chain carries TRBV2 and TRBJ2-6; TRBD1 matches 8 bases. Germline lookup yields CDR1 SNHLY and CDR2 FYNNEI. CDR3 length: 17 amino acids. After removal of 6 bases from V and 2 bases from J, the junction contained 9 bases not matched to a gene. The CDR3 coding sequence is TGTGCCAGCAGGGACAGGGTCTCGTTCGCTGGGGCCAACGTCCTGACTTTC. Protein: CASRDRVSFAGANVLTF.

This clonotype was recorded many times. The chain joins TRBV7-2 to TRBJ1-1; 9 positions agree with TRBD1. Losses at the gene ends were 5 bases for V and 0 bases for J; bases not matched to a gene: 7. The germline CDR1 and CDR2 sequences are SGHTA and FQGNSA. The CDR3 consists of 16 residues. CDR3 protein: CASSAQTGGMNTEAFF. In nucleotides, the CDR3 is TGTGCCAGCAGCGCACAAACAGGGGGCATGAACACTGAAGCTTTCTTT.

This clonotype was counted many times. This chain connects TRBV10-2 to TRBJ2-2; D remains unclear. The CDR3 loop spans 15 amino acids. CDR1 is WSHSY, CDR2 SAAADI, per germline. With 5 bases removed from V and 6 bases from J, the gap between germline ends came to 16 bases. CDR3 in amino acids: CASSPPQKGAGELFF. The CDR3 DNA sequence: TGCGCCAGCAGTCCCCCTCAGAAGGGCGCCGGGGAGCTGTTTTTT.

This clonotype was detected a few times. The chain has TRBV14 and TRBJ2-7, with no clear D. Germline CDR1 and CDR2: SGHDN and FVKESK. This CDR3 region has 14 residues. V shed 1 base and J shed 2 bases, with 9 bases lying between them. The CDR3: CASSQVGFTYEQYF. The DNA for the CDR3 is TGTGCCAGCAGCCAAGTTGGGTTCACCTACGAGCAGTACTTC. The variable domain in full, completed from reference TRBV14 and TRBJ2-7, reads EAGVTQFPSHSVIEKGQTVTLRCDPISGHDNLYWYRRVMGKEIKFLLHFVKESKQDESGMPNNRFLAERTGGTYSTLKVQPAELEDSGVYFCASSQVGFTYEQYFGPGTRLTVT.

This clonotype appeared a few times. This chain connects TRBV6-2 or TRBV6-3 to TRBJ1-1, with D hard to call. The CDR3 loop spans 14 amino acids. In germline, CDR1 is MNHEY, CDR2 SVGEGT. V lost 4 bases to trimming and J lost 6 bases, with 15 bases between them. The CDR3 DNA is TGTGCCAGCAGTTCCTCCGGAGGGAGGGCTGAAGCTTTCTTT. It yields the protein CASSSSGGRAEAFF.

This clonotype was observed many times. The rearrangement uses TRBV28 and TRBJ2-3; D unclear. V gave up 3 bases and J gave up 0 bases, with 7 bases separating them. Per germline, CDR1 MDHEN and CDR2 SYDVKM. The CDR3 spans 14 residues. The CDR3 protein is CASSFRPSTDTQYF. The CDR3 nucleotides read TGTGCCAGCAGTTTCCGTCCTAGCACAGATACGCAGTATTTT.

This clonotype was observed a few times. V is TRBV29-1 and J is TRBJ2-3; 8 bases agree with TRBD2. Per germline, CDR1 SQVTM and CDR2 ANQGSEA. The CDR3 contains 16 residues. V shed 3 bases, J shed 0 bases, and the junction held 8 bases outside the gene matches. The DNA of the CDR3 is TGCAGCGTTGACCCCCCTAGCGGGCCTAGCACAGATACGCAGTATTTT. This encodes CSVDPPSGPSTDTQYF.

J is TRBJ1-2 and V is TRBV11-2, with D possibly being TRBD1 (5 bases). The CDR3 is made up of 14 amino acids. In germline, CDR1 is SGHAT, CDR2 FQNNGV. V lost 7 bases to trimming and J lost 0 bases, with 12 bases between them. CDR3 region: CASTTGGSNYGYTF. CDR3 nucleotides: TGTGCCAGCACGACGGGGGGGTCTAACTATGGCTACACCTTC.

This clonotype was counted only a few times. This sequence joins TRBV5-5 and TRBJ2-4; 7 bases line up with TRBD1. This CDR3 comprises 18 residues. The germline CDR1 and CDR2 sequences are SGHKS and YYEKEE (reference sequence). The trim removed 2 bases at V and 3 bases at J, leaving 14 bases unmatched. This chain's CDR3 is CASSFGLRDRDHKNIQYF. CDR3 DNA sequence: TGTGCCAGCAGCTTTGGATTACGGGACAGAGATCACAAAAACATTCAGTACTTC.

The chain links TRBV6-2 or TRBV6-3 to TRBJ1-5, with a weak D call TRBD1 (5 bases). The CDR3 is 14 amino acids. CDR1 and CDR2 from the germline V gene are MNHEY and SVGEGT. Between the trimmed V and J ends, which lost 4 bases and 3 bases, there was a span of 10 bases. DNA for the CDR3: TGTGCCAGCAGTTGGCAGGGCATCAATCAGCCCCAGCATTTT. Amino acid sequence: CASSWQGINQPQHF.

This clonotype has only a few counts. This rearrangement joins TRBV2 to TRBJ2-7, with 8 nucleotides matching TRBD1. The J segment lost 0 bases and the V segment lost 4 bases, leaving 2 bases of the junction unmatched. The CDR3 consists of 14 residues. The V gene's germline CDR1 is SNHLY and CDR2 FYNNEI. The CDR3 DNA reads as TGTGCCAGCAGTGCAGACAGGGGCTCCTACGAGCAGTACTTC. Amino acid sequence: CASSADRGSYEQYF.

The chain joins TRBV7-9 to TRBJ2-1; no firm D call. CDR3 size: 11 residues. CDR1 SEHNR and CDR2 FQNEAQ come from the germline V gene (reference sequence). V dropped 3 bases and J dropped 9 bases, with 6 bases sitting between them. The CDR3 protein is CASSFHPEQFF. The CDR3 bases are TGTGCCAGCAGCTTCCATCCTGAGCAGTTCTTC.

CDR3 sequence reads: CATSHRAGASEQFF. Written as DNA, the CDR3 is TGTGCCACCAGTCATAGGGCGGGGGCATCTGAGCAGTTCTTC. The chain links TRBV24-1 to TRBJ2-1, with TRBD2 as a possible D gene (7 bases). CDR3 length: 14 amino acids. Germline lookup yields CDR1 KGHDR and CDR2 SFDVKD. V gave up 6 bases and J gave up 9 bases, with 17 bases separating them.